This T cell receptor beta chain emerged from a study of Graves' ophthalmopathy and Graves' hyperthyroidism. Study-level findings and limits: Sensitivity reached roughly 90% and specificity roughly 81% for a 13-signature model separating ophthalmopathy from stable hyperthyroidism.

Orbital computed tomography and thyroid ultrasound, along with TRAb, serum thyroxine and clinical symptoms, underpinned diagnosis. Using RNA transcripts, the TCR beta CDR3 regions were amplified. HTBI primers were employed in first-round RT-PCR, then a second-round multiplex PCR followed. TCRdb re-analysed the multiplex PCR reads in MiXCR, keeping a single row per CDR3 protein. The data hold 400,000 to 450,000 distinct CDR3 sequences, with 20% to 25% observed a single time. This clonotype occurred many times. Its antigen is currently unknown. V lost 3 bases and J lost 2, with 20 bases in between. The CDR3 length is 17 residues.

The rearrangement uses TRBV12-3 or TRBV12-4 and TRBJ2-7; either TRBD1 or TRBD2 may fit D (7 bases each). Sequencing was carried out using peripheral blood. The source is a woman under 30 with stable Graves' hyperthyroidism. CDR3 nucleotides: TGTGCCAGCAGTTTGTCATGGGGAGGGACAGCAACCTACGAGCAGTACTTC. Residues: CASSLSWGGTATYEQYF.